The next 14 T cell receptor beta chains were all read from a single sample in a study of T-cell memory formation after mild COVID-19. TCRdb reanalysed the 5' RACE reads using MiXCR and keeps one entry per CDR3 protein. The sample includes a few hundred thousand distinct CDR3 sequences, 14% of them seen just once. Material for sequencing was PBMCs or a T cell subset sorted from them (not recorded which). The source of these receptors is a man younger than 35 who had mild COVID-19 (a few samples of this study predate the infection). Cell type and time point are not known.

This clonotype was recorded many times. CDR3 nucleotide sequence: TGTGCCAGCAGCTTAGCCAGGGCCTACGAGCAGTACTTC. As protein: CASSLARAYEQYF. The chain is built from TRBV7-2 and TRBJ2-7; a possible D gene is TRBD1 (5 bases). This CDR3 is 13 amino acids long. Germline loops: CDR1 SGHTA, CDR2 FQGNSA. V was pared by 0 bases and J by 2 bases, with 5 bases between.

Only a few counts were recorded for this clonotype. The rearrangement links TRBV5-6 to TRBJ1-1, with D unresolved. Trimming pared 0 bases from V and 0 bases from J, leaving 12 bases between. The CDR3 runs to 16 residues. CDR1 and CDR2 from the germline V gene are SGHDT and YYEEEE. CDR3 nucleotides: TGTGCCAGCAGCTTGGCCCAGGCCTCCATGAACACTGAAGCTTTCTTT. This gives the protein CASSLAQASMNTEAFF.

The CDR3 protein is CASSPAGGSQPQHF. For the CDR3, the DNA is TGTGCCAGCTCACCGGCGGGGGGGTCTCAGCCCCAGCATTTT. The gene calls are TRBV18 and TRBJ1-5; TRBD1 might be the D (5 bases). The CDR3 length is 14 residues. Between the trimmed V and J ends, which lost 3 bases and 6 bases, there was a span of 12 bases. Germline CDR1 reads KGHSH; CDR2 reads LQKENI.

The chain joins TRBV4-3 to TRBJ2-5; 11 bases are shared with TRBD1. V lost 1 base to trimming and J lost 5 bases; unmatched junction nucleotides: 3. This CDR3 contains 15 residues. The germline V gene encodes CDR1 LGHNA and CDR2 YSLEER. In DNA form, the CDR3 reads TGCGCCAGCAGCCAAGGGACAGGGGGCAGGGAGACCCAGTACTTC. The encoded protein is CASSQGTGGRETQYF.

This sequence joins TRBV7-2 and TRBJ2-5; 9 nucleotides align to TRBD2. Losses at the gene ends were 5 bases for V and 4 bases for J; bases not matched to a gene: 8. Germline CDR1 and CDR2: SGHTA and FQGNSA. This CDR3 is built from 15 residues. CDR3 sequence reads: CASSHQRGEGETQYF. DNA of the CDR3: TGTGCCAGCAGCCATCAGCGGGGGGAGGGAGAGACCCAGTACTTC.

This clonotype showed up many times. The chain couples TRBV12-3 or TRBV12-4 to TRBJ2-5, with D hard to call. The CDR3 runs to 11 residues. V lost 5 bases and J 3 bases, leaving 4 bases between the germline ends. The CDR3 region has the DNA TGTGCCAGCAGTCGTGAAGAGACCCAGTACTTC. Its translation: CASSREETQYF.

The sample holds many counts of this clonotype. This chain links TRBV3-1 with TRBJ2-1; tentatively, D is TRBD1 or TRBD2 (5 bases each). V lost 5 bases, J lost 0 bases, and 11 bases lay in between. Germline V gene sequence: CDR1 LGHDT, CDR2 YNNKEL (reference sequence). The CDR3 has 15 amino acids. The CDR3 DNA is TGTGCCAGCAGCGGGACGGCTAGCTCCTACAATGAGCAGTTCTTC. Translated, it gives CASSGTASSYNEQFF.

V usage is TRBV12-3 or TRBV12-4 and J usage is TRBJ1-1, with no clear D. The CDR3 has 13 residues. V lost 6 bases and J lost 4, with 12 bases in between. CDR3 sequence reads: CASSRDGGTEAFF. The CDR3 DNA follows: TGTGCCAGCAGCCGGGATGGCGGCACTGAAGCTTTCTTT.

This clonotype came up a few times. The rearrangement uses TRBV5-1 and TRBJ1-1, with D possibly TRBD1 on 6 matching bases. Germline assignment: CDR1 SGHRS and CDR2 YFSETQ. V lost 4 bases and J 1 base, leaving 14 bases between the germline ends. The CDR3 length is 15 residues. CDR3 region: CASSGVRGTNTEAFF. The CDR3 nucleotides read TGCGCCAGCAGCGGAGTGAGGGGGACGAACACTGAAGCTTTCTTT. The entire variable domain, with the rest obtained from reference TRBV5-1 and TRBJ1-1, is as follows: KAGVTQTPRYLIKTRGQQVTLSCSPISGHRSVSWYQQTPGQGLQFLFEYFSETQRNKGNFPGRFSGRQFSNSRSEMNVSTLELGDSALYLCASSGVRGTNTEAFFGQGTRLTVV.

This clonotype appeared a few times. The chain has TRBV6-2 or TRBV6-3 and TRBJ2-3; tentative D call: TRBD2 (6 bases). This CDR3 has 13 amino acids. Per germline, CDR1 MNHEY and CDR2 SVGEGT. The V end was cut by 6 bases, the J end by 2 bases, with 9 bases between. The CDR3 DNA sequence: TGTGCCAGCAGCGGACTAAACACAGATACGCAGTATTTT. It specifies CASSGLNTDTQYF.

The chain combines TRBV18 with TRBJ2-5; 7 nucleotides line up with TRBD2. The V gene's germline CDR1 is KGHSH and CDR2 LQKENI. J was trimmed by 2 bases and V by 3 bases; bases with no gene match: 3. The CDR3 spans 14 residues. DNA for the CDR3: TGTGCCAGCTCACCGCGGGGGACTCAAGAGACCCAGTACTTC. It specifies CASSPRGTQETQYF.

V gene TRBV3-1 combines with J gene TRBJ2-3; D possibly corresponds to TRBD2 (6 bases). V gave up 3 bases and J gave up 0 bases, with 7 bases separating them. Looked up from germline, CDR1 is LGHDT and CDR2 is YNNKEL (reference sequence). The CDR3 runs 14 residues. The CDR3 DNA follows: TGTGCCAGCAGCCAGGGGACTAGCACAGATACGCAGTATTTT. It codes for CASSQGTSTDTQYF.

The CDR3 reads CASSFLRGGVNEQYF. The CDR3 coding sequence is TGTGCCAGCAGCTTCCTGCGCGGGGGGGTCAACGAGCAGTACTTC. This chain uses TRBV7-9 with TRBJ2-7; TRBD2 matches at 9 bases. With V trimmed by 3 bases and J by 5 bases, 8 bases remained unmatched. The germline V gene encodes CDR1 SEHNR and CDR2 FQNEAQ (reference sequence). This CDR3 comprises 15 residues.

The chain combines TRBV4-3 with TRBJ2-1; D remains unclear. Trimming pared 4 bases from V and 8 bases from J, leaving 15 bases between. CDR1 is LGHNA and CDR2 is YSLEER in the germline V gene. There are 14 residues in the CDR3. The CDR3 sequence is CASSLTFVADEQFF. For the CDR3, the DNA is TGCGCCAGCAGCCTCACTTTCGTAGCCGATGAGCAGTTCTTC.